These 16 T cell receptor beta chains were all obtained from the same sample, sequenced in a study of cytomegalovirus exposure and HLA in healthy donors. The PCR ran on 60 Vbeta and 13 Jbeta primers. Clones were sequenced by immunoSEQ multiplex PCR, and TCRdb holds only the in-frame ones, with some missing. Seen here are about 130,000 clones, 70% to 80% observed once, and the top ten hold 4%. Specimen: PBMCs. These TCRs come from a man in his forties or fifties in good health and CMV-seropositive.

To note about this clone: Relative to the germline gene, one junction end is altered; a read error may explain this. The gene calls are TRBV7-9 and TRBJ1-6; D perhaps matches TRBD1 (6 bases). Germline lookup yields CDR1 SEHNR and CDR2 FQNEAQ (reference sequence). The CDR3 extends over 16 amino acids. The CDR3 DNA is TGTTCCAGCAGCCGTAGACCGGGACAACTGAATTCACCCCTCCACTTT. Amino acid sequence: CSSSRRPGQLNSPLHF. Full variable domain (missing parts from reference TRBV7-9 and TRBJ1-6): DTGVSQNPRHKITKRGQNVTFRCDPISEHNRLYWYRQTLGQGPEFLTYFQNEAQLEKSRLLSDRFSAERPKGSFSTLEIQRTEQGDSAMYLCSSSRRPGQLNSPLHFGNGTRLTVT.

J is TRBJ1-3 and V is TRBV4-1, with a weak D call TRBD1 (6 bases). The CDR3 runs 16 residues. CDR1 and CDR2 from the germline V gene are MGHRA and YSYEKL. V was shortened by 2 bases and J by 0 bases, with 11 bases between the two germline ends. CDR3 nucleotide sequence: TGCGCCAGCAGCCAACCGGGACACAACTCTGGAAACACCATATATTTT. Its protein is CASSQPGHNSGNTIYF.

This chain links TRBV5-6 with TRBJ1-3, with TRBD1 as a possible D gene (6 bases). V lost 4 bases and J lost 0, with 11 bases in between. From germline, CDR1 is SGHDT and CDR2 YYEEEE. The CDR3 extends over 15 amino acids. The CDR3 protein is CASSPDRSSGNTIYF. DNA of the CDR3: TGTGCCAGCAGCCCTGACAGGAGCTCTGGAAACACCATATATTTT.

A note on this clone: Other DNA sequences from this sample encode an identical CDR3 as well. The CDR3 nucleotides are TGTGCCAGCAGCTTAGCGCAGGGGGGCTATGGCTACACCTTC. This codes for CASSLAQGGYGYTF. The V gene is TRBV7-8, the J gene TRBJ1-2; TRBD1 matches at 7 bases. This CDR3 spans 14 amino acids. The V and J ends lost 0 bases and 4 bases, in that order; junction bases with no gene match: 2. The germline V gene has CDR1 SGHVS and CDR2 FQNEAQ.

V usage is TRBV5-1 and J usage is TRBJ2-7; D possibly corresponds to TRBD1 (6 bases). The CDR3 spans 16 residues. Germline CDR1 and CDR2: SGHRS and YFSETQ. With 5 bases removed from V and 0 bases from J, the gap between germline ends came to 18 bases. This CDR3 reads CASRLIPGTHSYEQYF. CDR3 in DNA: TGCGCCAGCAGGCTAATTCCCGGGACACACTCCTACGAGCAGTACTTC.

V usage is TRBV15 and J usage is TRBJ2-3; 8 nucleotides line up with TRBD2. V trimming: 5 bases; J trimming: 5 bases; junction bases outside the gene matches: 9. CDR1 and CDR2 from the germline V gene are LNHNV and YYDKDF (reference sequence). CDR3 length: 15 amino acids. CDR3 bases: TGTGCCACCAGCGGAATCCGGGGGGGCATAGATACGCAGTATTTT. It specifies CATSGIRGGIDTQYF.

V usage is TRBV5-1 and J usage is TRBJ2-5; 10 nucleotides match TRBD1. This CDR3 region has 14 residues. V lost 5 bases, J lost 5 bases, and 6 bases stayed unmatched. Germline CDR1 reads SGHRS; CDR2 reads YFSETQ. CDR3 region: CASRRDRGRETQYF. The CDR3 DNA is TGCGCCAGCAGACGGGACAGGGGCAGGGAGACCCAGTACTTC. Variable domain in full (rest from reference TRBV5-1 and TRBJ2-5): KAGVTQTPRYLIKTRGQQVTLSCSPISGHRSVSWYQQTPGQGLQFLFEYFSETQRNKGNFPGRFSGRQFSNSRSEMNVSTLELGDSALYLCASRRDRGRETQYFGPGTRLLVL.

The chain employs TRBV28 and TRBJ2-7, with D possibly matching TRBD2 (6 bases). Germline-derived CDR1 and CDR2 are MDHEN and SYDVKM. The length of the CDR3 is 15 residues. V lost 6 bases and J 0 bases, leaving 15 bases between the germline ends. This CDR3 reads CASSRGGRDSYEQYF. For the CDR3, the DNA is TGTGCCAGCAGCCGCGGAGGGCGGGACTCCTACGAGCAGTACTTC.

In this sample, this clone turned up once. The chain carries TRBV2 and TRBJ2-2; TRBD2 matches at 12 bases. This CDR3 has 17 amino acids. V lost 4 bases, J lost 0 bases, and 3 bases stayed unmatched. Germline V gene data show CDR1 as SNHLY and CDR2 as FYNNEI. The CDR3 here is CASSALAGGANTGELFF. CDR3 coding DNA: TGTGCCAGCAGTGCACTAGCGGGGGGTGCGAACACCGGGGAGCTGTTTTTT.

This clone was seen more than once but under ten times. The CDR3 DNA is TGTGCCAGCAGTGAAAAGGGTTCAGGGGCAGGAGGCTACACCTTC. Protein: CASSEKGSGAGGYTF. V and J are TRBV6-1 and TRBJ1-2, with D possibly TRBD1 on 6 matching bases. The CDR3 is 15 residues long. Trimming took 2 bases from V and 8 from J, leaving 18 bases between them. Germline V CDR1 and CDR2: MNHNS, SASEGT.

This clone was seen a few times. The CDR3, as DNA: TGTGCCACCAGCAGACCGCGAGGGGGAGGGGGGCAGCCCCAGCATTTT. Its protein is CATSRPRGGGGQPQHF. V is TRBV15 and J is TRBJ1-5; D possibly corresponds to TRBD1 (6 bases). Trimming cost V 2 bases and J 7 bases, with 18 bases left between them. This CDR3 has 16 amino acids. Germline V gives CDR1 LNHNV, CDR2 YYDKDF (reference sequence).

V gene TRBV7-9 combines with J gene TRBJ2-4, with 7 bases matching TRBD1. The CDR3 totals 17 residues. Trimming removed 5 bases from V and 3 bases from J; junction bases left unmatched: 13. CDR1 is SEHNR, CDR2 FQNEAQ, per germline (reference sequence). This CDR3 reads CASSPDEGGLDKNIQYF. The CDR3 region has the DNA TGTGCCAGCAGCCCCGATGAAGGGGGCTTGGACAAAAACATTCAGTACTTC.

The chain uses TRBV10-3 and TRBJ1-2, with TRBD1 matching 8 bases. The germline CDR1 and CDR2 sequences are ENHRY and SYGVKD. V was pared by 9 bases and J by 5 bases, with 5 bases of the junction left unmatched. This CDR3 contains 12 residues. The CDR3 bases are TGTGCCATTGACAGGGGATTTTATGGCTACACCTTC. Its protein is CAIDRGFYGYTF.

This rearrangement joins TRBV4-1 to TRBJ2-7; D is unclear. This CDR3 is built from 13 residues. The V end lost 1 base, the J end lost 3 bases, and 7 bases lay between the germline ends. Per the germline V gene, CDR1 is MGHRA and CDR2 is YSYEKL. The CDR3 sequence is CASSQGGNYEQYF. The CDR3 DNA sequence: TGCGCCAGCAGCCAAGGTGGCAACTACGAGCAGTACTTC.

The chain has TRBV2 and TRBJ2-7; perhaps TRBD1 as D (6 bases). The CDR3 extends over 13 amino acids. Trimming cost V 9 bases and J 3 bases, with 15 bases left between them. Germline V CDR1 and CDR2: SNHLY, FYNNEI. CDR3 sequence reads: CASREDSIYEQYF. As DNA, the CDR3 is TGTGCCAGTAGAGAGGACAGTATCTACGAGCAGTACTTC.

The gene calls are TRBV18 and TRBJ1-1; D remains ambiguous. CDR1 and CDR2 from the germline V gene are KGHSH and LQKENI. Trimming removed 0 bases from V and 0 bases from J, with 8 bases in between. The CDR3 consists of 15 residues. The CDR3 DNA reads TGTGCCAGCTCACCACCGAACACAATGAACACTGAAGCTTTCTTT. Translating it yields CASSPPNTMNTEAFF.